This section outlines one T cell receptor (beta chain) sequence together with its context. Its antigen is unidentified. The CDR3 sequence is 14 residues long. In germline, CDR1 is SGHVS, CDR2 FNYEAQ. Trimming cost V 7 bases and J 2 bases, with 14 bases left between them. Primers: 60 Vbeta forward and 13 Jbeta reverse. Libraries were prepared by immunoSEQ multiplex PCR; TCRdb keeps only in-frame clonotypes and omits some of them. Of more than 150,000 clones detected, approximately 78% appear once; the ten largest clones hold roughly 0.73%. The record originates from a study of cytomegalovirus exposure and HLA in healthy donors. Study findings and constraints: Among CMV-associated TCR beta chains, most appeared HLA-restricted in a later analysis. A later analysis showed that HLA-associated TCR beta chains had undergone more clonal expansion than equally common others.

The chain couples TRBV7-6 to TRBJ2-5; D ambiguous. The sample was PBMCs. The source is a woman in her late teens or twenties in good health and CMV-seronegative. CDR3 nucleotides: TGTGCCAGCACGGCACAGATCCCTCAAGAGACCCAGTACTTC. Translation gives CASTAQIPQETQYF.